This T cell receptor (beta chain) was identified during a study of T cells in Graves' hyperthyroidism and ophthalmopathy. Broader study findings: Within blood appeared most thyroid clonotypes that had expanded above 0.001.

The sample holds a few counts of this clonotype. What it recognizes is unknown. The junction had 11 bases not matched to a gene; V was cut back by 5 bases and J by 3 bases. This CDR3 contains 16 residues. Germline V gene lookup returns CDR1 SQVTM and CDR2 ANQGSEA. RNA transcripts yielded amplified TCR beta CDR3 regions. HTBI primers were the set used in a first-round RT-PCR of the TCR CDR3. MiXCR, applied by TCRdb to the multiplex PCR reads, yields one record per CDR3 protein. The data contain roughly 800,000 distinct CDR3 sequences, around 38% of them singletons. On the basis of clinical symptoms, serum thyroxine and TRAb, thyroid ultrasound and orbital computed tomography, diagnoses were made.

The origin of this receptor is a man between 18 and 35 years old with Graves' hyperthyroidism. Material: blood. This chain links TRBV29-1 with TRBJ2-2, with TRBD2 matching over 8 bases. CDR3 sequence: CSVLGAPRGDTGELFF. The CDR3 DNA reads TGCAGCGTTCTCGGAGCCCCGCGGGGGGACACCGGGGAGCTGTTTTTT.